This is a list of T cell receptor beta chains from one sample in a study of early T cells in non-severe SARS-CoV-2 infection. TCRdb processed the 5' RACE reads anew with MiXCR; each CDR3 protein has one entry. The sample lists nearly 60,000 distinct CDR3 sequences, about 13% occurring once. Material: whole blood. Every receptor here comes from an adult who was a healthcare worker with PCR-confirmed SARS-CoV-2 infection or an uninfected control (not recorded which). Each CDR3 is given with its conserved first and last residue. D genes are given only for firm matches. Rows may omit the clone size; those that give it use once, few, many or a size class.

clone_size,j_call,d_call,v_call,cdr3_aa,cdr3_nt
many,TRBJ1-2,.,TRBV29-1,CSVDVGAGYTF,TGCAGCGTTGATGTCGGGGCTGGCTACACCTTC
many,TRBJ1-4,.,TRBV5-1,CASSPGTIGPEKLFF,TGCGCCAGCAGCCCCGGGACCATCGGACCAGAAAAACTGTTTTTT
many,TRBJ1-1,.,TRBV5-6,CASSLWASSAEAFF,TGTGCCAGCAGCTTATGGGCCTCCTCAGCCGAAGCTTTCTTT
many,TRBJ2-1,.,TRBV11-3,CASSLGQSSYNEQFF,TGTGCCAGCAGCTTAGGACAGAGCTCCTACAATGAGCAGTTCTTC
once,TRBJ2-7,TRBD2,TRBV12-3/TRBV12-4,CASKMTRTGGFEQYF,TGTGCCAGCAAAATGACTAGAACGGGAGGTTTCGAGCAGTACTTC
many,TRBJ2-7,.,TRBV11-2,CASSLTRGEQYF,TGTGCCAGCAGCTTGACCCGTGGGGAGCAGTACTTC
many,TRBJ1-6,.,TRBV28,CASRRALGSPLHF,TGTGCCAGCAGGAGGGCCCTGGGGTCACCCCTCCACTTT
.,TRBJ2-1,TRBD2,TRBV7-2,CASRLTGGSYNEQFF,TGTGCCAGTCGCCTTACGGGGGGTTCCTACAATGAGCAGTTCTTC
many,TRBJ2-5,.,TRBV21-1,CASSKDRVEETQYF,TGTGCCAGCAGCAAGGACAGGGTGGAAGAGACCCAGTACTTC
few,TRBJ2-1,.,TRBV20-1,CSASFPGPYNEQFF,TGCAGTGCTAGCTTCCCGGGGCCCTACAATGAGCAGTTCTTC
many,TRBJ1-1,.,TRBV18,CASSLQPGQNTEAFF,TGTGCCAGCTCACTTCAACCCGGGCAGAACACTGAAGCTTTTTTT
.,TRBJ2-7,.,TRBV2,CASSEDIMSSYEQYF,TGTGCCAGCAGTGAGGATATAATGAGCTCCTACGAGCAGTACTTC
few,TRBJ2-7,TRBD1,TRBV27,CASSLVGGPYEQYF,TGTGCCAGCAGTTTAGTAGGGGGCCCCTACGAGCAGTACTTC
.,TRBJ2-7,TRBD2,TRBV3-1,CASSPSGGAFEQYF,TGTGCCAGCAGCCCCAGCGGGGGGGCCTTTGAGCAGTACTTC
.,TRBJ1-1,TRBD1,TRBV4-1,CASSQATGITEAFF,TGCGCCAGCAGCCAAGCGACAGGGATCACTGAAGCTTTCTTT